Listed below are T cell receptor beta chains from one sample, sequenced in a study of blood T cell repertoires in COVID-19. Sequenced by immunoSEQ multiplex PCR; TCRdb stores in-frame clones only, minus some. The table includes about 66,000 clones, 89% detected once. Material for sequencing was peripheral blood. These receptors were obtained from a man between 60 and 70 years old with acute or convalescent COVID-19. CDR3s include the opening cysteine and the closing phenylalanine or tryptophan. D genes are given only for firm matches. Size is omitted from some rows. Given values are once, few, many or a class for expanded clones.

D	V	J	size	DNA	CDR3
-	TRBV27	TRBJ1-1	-	TGTGCCAGCAGTACACAGGTGAACACTGAAGCTTTCTTT	CASSTQVNTEAFF
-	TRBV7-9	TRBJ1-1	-	TGTGCCAGCAGTTCACAGGGTTCGTACACTGAAGCTTTCTTT	CASSSQGSYTEAFF
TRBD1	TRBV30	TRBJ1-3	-	TGTGCCTGGAGCGGGGACAGCTCTGGAAACACCATATATTTT	CAWSGDSSGNTIYF
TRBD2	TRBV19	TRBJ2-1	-	TGTGCCAGTAGTCCTTGGACTAGCGGGGGGTTAACCCGTGAGCAGTTCTTC	CASSPWTSGGLTREQFF
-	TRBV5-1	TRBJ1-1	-	TGCGCCAGCAGCTTGAGTGGAGGAAACACTGAAGCTTTCTTT	CASSLSGGNTEAFF
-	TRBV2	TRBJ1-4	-	TGTGCCAGCAGTGAGACTTTAAAACTGTTTTTT	CASSETLKLFF
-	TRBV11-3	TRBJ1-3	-	TGTGCCAGCAGCTCACGGATGAGGAGCCCGGACAGTAGCTCTGGAAACACCATATATTTT	CASSSRMRSPDSSSGNTIYF
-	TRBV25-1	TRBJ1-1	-	TGTGCCAGCAGTGAAAGTGAGGCCAGATCGATCACTGAAGCTTTCTTT	CASSESEARSITEAFF
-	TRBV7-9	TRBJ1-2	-	TGTGCCAGCAGCGGCGGGCAGGCCACGTATGGCTACACCTTC	CASSGGQATYGYTF
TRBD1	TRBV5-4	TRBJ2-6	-	TGTGCCAGCAGCTTGGGGGCAGGGGGTGTTGCTGGGGCCAACGTCCTGACTTTC	CASSLGAGGVAGANVLTF
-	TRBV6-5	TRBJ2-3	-	TGTGCCAGCAGTTACTCGAGGCAGGGAGGAATAGATACGCAGTATTTT	CASSYSRQGGIDTQYF
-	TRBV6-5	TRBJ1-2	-	TGTGCCAGCAGGCGAGAGGGTCCCTATGGCTACACCTTC	CASRREGPYGYTF
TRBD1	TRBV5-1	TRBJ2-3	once	TGCGCCAGCAGCTTGGATCGGACAGGGGATGGCACAGATACGCAGTATTTT	CASSLDRTGDGTDTQYF
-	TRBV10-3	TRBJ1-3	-	TGTGCCATCAGCCTGGAGGACACCATATATTTT	CAISLEDTIYF
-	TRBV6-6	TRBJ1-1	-	TGTGCCAGCAGATCCCGAACTGACACTGAAGCTTTCTTT	CASRSRTDTEAFF